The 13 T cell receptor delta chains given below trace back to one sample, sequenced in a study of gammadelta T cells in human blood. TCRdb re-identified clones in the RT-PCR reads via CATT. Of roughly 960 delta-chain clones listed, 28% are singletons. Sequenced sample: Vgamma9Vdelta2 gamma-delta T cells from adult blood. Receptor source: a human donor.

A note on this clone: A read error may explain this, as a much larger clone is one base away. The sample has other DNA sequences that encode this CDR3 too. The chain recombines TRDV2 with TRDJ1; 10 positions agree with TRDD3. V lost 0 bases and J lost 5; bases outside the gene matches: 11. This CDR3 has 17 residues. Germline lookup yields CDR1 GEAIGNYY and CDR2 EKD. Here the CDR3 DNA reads TGTGCCTGTGACACCGTCGGGGGGGGATACGGCCCTGATAAACTCATCTTT. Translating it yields CACDTVGGGYGPDKLIF.

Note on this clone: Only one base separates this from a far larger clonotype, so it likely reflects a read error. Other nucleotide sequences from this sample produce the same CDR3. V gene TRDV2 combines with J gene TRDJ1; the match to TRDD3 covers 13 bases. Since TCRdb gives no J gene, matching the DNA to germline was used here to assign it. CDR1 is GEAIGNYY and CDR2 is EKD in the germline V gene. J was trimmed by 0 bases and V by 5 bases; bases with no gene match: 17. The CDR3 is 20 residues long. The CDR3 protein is CACGTPLGLGDTKDTDKLIF. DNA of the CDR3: TGTGCCTGTGGCACACCTCTAGGACTGGGGGATACGAAAGACACCGATAAACTCATCTTT.

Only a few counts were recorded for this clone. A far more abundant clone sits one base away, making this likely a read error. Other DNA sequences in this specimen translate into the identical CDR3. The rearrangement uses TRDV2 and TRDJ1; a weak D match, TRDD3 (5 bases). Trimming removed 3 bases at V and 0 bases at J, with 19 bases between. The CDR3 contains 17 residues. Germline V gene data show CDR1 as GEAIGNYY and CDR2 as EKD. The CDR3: CACDLLGESNHTDKLIF. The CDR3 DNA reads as TGTGCCTGTGACTTACTAGGGGAGAGTAATCACACCGATAAACTCATCTTT.

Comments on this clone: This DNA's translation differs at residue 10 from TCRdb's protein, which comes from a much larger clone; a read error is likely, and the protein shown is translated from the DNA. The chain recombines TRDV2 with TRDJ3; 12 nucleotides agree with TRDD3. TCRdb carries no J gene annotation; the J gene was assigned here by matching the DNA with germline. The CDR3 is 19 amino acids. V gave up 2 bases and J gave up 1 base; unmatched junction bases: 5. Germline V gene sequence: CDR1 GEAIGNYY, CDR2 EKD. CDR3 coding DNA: TGTGCCTGTGACAGTCTGGGGGATACGTTGTCCTGGGACACCCGACAGATGTTTTTC. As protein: CACDSLGDTLSWDTRQMFF.

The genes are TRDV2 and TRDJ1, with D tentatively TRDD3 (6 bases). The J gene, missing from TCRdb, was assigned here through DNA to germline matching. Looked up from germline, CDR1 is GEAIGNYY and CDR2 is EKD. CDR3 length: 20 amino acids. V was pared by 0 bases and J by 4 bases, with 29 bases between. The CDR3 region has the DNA TGTGCCTGTGACACCGTGGGGCTACGTCGAACCGCTGGGGACTACGATAAACTCATCTTT. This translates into CACDTVGLRRTAGDYDKLIF.

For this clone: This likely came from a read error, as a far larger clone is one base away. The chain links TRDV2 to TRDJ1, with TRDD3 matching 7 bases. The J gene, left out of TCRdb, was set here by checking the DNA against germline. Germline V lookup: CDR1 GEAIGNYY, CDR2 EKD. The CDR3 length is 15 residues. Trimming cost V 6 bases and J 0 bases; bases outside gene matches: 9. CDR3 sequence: CACNAWGPYTDKLIF. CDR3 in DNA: TGTGCCTGTAACGCCTGGGGGCCGTACACCGATAAACTCATCTTT.

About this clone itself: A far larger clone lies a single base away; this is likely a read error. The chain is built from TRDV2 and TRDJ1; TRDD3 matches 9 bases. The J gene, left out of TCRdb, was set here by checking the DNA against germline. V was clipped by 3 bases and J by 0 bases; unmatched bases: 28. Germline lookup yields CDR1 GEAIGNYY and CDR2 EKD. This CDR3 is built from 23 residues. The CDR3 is CACDGVRFAGGSEGYINTDKLIF. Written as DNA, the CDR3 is TGTGCCTGTGACGGAGTACGATTTGCTGGGGGATCTGAGGGTTACATTAACACCGATAAACTCATCTTT.

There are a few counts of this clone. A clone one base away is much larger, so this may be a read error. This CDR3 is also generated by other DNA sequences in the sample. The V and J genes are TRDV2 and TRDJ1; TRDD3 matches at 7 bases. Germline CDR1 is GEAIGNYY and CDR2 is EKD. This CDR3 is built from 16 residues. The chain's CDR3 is CACDPLLGDHTDKLIF. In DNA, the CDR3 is TGTGCCTGTGACCCGCTATTGGGGGACCACACAGATAAACTCATCTTT.

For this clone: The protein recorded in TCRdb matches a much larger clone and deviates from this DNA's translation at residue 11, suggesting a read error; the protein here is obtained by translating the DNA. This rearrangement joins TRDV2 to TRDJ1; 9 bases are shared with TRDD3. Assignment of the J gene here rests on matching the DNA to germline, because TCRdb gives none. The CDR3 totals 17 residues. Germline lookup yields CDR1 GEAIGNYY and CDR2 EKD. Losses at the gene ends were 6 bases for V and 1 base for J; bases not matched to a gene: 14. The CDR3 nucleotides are TGTGCCTGTAAGAAACTGGGGGACGGGGAGTCCACCGATAAACTCATCTTT. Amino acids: CACKKLGDGESTDKLIF.

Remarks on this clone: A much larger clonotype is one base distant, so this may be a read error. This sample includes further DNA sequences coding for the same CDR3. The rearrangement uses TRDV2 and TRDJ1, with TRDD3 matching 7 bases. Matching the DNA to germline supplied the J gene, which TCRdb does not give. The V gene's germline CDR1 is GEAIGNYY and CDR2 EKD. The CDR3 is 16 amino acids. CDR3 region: CACDALLGMYTDKLIF. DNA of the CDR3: TGTGCCTGTGACGCGTTACTGGGGATGTACACAGATAAACTCATCTTT.

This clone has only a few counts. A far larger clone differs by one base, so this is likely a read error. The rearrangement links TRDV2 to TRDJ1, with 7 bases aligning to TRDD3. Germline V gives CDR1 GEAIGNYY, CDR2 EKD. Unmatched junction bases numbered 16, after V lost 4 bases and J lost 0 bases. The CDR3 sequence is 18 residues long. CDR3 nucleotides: TGTGCCTGTGAAACGGGCTCTCTTCTGGGGGGTTACACCGATAAACTCATCTTT. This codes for CACETGSLLGGYTDKLIF.

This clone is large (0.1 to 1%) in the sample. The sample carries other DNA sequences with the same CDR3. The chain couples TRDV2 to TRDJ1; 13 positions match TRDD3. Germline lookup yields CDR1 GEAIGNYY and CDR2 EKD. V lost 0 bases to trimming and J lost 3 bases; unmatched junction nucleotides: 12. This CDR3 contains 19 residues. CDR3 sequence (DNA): TGTGCCTGTGACACCGTGGTCCAAACTGGGGGATACGCCTCCGATAAACTCATCTTT. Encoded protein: CACDTVVQTGGYASDKLIF.

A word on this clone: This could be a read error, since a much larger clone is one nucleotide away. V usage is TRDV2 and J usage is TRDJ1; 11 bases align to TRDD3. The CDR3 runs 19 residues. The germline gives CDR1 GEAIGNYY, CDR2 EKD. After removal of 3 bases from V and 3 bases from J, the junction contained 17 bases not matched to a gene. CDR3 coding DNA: TGTGCCTGTGACGGATTAACACGTGGGGGATACGTGGGGCCCGATAAACTCATCTTT. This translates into CACDGLTRGGYVGPDKLIF.